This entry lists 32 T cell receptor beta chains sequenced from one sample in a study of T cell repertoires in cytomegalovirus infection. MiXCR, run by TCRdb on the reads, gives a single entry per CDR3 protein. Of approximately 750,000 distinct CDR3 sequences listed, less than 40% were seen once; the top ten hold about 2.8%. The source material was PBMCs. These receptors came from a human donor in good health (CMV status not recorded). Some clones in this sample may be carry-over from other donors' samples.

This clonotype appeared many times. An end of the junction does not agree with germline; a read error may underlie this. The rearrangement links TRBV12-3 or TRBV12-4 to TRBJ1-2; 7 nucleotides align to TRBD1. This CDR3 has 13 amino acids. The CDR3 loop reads CASSLGDSYGYTF. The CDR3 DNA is TGTGCCAGCAGCTTAGGGGACAGCTATGGCTACACCTTC.

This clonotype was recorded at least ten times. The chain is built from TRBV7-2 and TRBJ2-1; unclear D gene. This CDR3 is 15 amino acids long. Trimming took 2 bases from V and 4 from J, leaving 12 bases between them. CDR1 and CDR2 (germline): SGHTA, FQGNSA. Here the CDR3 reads CASSLSRSAYNEQFF. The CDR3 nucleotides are TGTGCCAGCAGCTTATCGCGGAGCGCTTACAATGAGCAGTTCTTC.

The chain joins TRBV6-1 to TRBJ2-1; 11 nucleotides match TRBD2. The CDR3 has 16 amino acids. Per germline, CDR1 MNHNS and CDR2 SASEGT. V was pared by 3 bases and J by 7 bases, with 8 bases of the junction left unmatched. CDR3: CASSDRSSGGRNEQFF. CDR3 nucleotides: TGTGCCAGCAGTGATCGGTCTAGCGGGGGGAGGAATGAGCAGTTCTTC.

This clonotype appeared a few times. CDR3 in DNA: TGTGCCAGCAGTTACACTAGCGGGAGGGGGAACGGGGAGCTGTTTTTT. This encodes CASSYTSGRGNGELFF. The V and J genes are TRBV12-3 or TRBV12-4 and TRBJ2-2; TRBD2 aligns across 13 bases. V dropped 4 bases and J dropped 7; count of bases not matched to a gene: 6. The CDR3 totals 16 residues.

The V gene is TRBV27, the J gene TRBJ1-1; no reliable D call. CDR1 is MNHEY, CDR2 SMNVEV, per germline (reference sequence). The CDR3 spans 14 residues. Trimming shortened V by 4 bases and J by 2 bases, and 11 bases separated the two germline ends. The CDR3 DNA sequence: TGTGCCAGCAGTTACAGCAACGGAAACACTGAAGCTTTCTTT. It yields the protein CASSYSNGNTEAFF.

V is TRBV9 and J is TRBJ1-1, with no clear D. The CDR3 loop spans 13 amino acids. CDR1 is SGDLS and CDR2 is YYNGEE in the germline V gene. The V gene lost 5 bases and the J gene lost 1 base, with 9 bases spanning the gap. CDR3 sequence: CASSGRRNTEAFF. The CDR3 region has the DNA TGTGCCAGCAGTGGACGAAGGAACACTGAAGCTTTCTTT. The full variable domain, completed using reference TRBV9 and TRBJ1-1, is DSGVTQTPKHLITATGQRVTLRCSPRSGDLSVYWYQQSLDQGLQFLIQYYNGEERAKGNILERFSAQQFPDLHSELNLSSLELGDSALYFCASSGRRNTEAFFGQGTRLTVV.

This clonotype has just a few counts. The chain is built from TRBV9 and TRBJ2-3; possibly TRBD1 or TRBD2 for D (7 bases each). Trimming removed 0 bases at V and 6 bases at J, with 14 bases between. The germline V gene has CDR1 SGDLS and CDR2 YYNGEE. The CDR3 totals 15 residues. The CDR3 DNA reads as TGTGCCAGCAGCGTAGCAGGGGGGGCTGGGGATACGCAGTATTTT. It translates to CASSVAGGAGDTQYF.

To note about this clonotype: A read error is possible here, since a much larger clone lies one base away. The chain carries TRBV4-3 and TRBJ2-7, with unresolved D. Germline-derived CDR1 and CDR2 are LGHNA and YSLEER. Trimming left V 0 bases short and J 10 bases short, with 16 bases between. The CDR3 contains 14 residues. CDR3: CASSQEQIPSPQYF. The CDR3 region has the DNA TGCGCCAGCAGCCAAGAGCAAATTCCCTCCCCACAGTACTTC.

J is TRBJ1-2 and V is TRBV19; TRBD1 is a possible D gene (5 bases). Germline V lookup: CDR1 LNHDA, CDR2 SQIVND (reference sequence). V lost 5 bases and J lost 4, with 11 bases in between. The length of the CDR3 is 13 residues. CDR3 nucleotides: TGTGCCAGTAGTCCCAGGGTCGGCTATGGCTACACCTTC. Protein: CASSPRVGYGYTF.

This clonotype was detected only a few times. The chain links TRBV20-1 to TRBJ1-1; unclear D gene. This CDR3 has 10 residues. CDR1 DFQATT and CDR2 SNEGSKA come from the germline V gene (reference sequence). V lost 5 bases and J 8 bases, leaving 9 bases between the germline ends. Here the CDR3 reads CSASSGEAFF. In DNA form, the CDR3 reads TGCAGTGCTTCTTCCGGGGAAGCTTTCTTT.

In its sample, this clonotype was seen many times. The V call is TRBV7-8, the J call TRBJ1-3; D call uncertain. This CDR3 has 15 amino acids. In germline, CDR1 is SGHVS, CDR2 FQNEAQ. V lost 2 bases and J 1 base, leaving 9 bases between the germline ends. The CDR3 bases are TGTGCCAGCAGCTTAAGTTGGGGATCTGGAAACACCATATATTTT. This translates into CASSLSWGSGNTIYF.

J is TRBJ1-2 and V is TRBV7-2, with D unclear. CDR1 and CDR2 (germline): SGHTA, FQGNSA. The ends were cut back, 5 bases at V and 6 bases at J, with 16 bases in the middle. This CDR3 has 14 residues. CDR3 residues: CASSRSFRQDGYTF. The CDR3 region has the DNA TGTGCCAGCAGCCGATCGTTCCGGCAGGATGGCTACACCTTC.

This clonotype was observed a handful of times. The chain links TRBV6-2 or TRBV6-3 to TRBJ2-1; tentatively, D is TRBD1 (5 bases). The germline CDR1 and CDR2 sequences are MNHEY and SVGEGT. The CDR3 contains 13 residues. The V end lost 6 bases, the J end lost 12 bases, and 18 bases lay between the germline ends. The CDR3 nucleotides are TGTGCCAGCAGGTCTCAACAGGCTCGGGTGCAGTTCTTC. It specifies CASRSQQARVQFF.

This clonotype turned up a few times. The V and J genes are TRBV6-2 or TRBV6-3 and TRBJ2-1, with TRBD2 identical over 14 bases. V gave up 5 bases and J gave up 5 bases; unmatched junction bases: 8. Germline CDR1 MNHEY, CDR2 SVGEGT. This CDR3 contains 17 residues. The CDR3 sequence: CASSATSGGEFDNEQFF. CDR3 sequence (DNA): TGTGCCAGCAGTGCGACTAGCGGGGGGGAATTCGACAATGAGCAGTTCTTC.

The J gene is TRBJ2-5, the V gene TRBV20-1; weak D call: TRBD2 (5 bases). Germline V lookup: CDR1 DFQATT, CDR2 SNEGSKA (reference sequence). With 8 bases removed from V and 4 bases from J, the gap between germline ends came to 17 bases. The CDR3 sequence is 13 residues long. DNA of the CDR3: TGCAGTCTCCCAGCCGGGGAAAGAGAGACCCAGTACTTC. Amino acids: CSLPAGERETQYF.

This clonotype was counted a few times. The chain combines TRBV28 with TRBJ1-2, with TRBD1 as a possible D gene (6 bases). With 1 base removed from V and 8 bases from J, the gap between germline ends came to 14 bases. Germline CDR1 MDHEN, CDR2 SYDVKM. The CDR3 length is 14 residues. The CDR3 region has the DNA TGTGCCAGCAGTTTATATTTCGCGGGGGGCGGCTACACCTTC. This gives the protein CASSLYFAGGGYTF.

The CDR3 nucleotides read TGTGCTAGTGGCATAGGGAGAGATACGCAGTATTTT. This translates into CASGIGRDTQYF. The genes are TRBV12-5 and TRBJ2-3; possible D gene TRBD2, 5 bases. CDR1 and CDR2 (germline): LGHNT, FRNRAP. Trimming took 6 bases from V and 5 from J, leaving 9 bases between them. CDR3 length equals 12 residues. Combining the CDR3 with reference TRBV12-5 and TRBJ2-3 gives the whole variable domain DARVTQTPRHKVTEMGQEVTMRCQPILGHNTVFWYRQTMMQGLELLAYFRNRAPLDDSGMPKDRFSAEMPDATLATLKIQPSEPRDSAVYFCASGIGRDTQYFGPGTRLTVL.

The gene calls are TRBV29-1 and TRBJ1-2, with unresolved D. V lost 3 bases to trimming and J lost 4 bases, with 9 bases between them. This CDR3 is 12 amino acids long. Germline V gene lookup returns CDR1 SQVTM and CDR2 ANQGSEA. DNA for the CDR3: TGCAGCGTTGATAACGGAGGCTATGGCTACACCTTC. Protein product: CSVDNGGYGYTF.

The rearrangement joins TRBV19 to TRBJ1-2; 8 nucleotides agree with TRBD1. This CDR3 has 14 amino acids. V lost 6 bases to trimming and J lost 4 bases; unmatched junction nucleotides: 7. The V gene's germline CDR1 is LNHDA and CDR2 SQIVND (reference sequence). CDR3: CASSPRDRSYGYTF. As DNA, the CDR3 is TGTGCCAGTAGCCCCCGGGACAGGAGCTATGGCTACACCTTC.

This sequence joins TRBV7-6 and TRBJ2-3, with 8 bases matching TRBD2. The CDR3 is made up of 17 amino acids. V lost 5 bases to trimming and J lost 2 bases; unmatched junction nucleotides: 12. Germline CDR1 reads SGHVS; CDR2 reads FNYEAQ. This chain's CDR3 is CASSDKAGDLLTDTQYF. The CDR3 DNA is TGTGCCAGCAGCGATAAAGCGGGGGACCTACTCACAGATACGCAGTATTTT.

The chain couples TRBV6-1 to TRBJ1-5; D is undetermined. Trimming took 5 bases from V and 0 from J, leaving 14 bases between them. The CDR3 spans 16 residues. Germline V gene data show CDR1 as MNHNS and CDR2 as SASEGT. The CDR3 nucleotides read TGTGCCAGCAGTACAATCAGGAGATATAGCAATCAGCCCCAGCATTTT. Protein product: CASSTIRRYSNQPQHF.

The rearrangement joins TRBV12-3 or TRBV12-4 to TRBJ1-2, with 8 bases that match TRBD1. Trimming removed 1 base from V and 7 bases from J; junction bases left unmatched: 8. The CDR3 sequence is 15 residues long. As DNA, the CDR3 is TGTGCCAGCAGTTTAGACAGGGGGTTGCCGATTGGCTACACCTTC. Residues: CASSLDRGLPIGYTF.

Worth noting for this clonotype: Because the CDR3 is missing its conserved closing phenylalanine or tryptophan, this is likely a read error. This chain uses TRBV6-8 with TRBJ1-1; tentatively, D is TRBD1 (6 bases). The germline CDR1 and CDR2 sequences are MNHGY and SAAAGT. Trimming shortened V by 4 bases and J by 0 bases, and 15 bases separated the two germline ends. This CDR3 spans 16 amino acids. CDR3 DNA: TGTGCCAGCAGTTTAAACAGGGTTTTCATGAACACTGAAGCTTTCATT. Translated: CASSLNRVFMNTEAFI.

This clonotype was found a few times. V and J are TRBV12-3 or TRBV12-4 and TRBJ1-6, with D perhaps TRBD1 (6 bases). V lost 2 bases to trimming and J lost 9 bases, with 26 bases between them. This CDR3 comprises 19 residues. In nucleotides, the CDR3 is TGTGCCAGCAGTTTAAGCTACAGGGCCTCGCTCGGCGACGCTTCACCCCTCCACTTT. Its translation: CASSLSYRASLGDASPLHF.

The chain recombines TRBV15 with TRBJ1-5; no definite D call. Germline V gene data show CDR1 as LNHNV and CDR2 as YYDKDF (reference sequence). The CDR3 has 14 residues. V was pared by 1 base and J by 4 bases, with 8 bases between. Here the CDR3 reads CATSRGNGNQPQHF. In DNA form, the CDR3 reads TGTGCCACCAGCAGAGGTAACGGGAATCAGCCCCAGCATTTT.

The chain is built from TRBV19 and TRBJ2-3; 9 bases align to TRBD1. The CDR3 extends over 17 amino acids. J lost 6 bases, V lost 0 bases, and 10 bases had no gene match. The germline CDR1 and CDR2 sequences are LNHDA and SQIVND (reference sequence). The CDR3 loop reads CASSIEQGAYASDTQYF. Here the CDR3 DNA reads TGTGCCAGTAGTATAGAACAGGGGGCGTATGCGTCGGATACGCAGTATTTT.

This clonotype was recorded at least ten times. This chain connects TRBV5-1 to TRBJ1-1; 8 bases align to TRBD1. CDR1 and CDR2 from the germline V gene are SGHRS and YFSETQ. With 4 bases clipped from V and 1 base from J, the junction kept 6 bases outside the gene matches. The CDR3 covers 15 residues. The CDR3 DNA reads TGCGCCAGCAGCGTCGCCGGGACAGGGAACACTGAAGCTTTCTTT. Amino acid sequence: CASSVAGTGNTEAFF.

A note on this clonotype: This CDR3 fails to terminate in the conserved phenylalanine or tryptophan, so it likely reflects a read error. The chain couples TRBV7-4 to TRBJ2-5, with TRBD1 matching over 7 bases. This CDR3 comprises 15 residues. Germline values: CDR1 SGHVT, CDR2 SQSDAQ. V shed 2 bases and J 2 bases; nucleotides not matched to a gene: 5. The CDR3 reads CASSLRDSRQETQYC. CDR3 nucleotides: TGTGCCAGCAGCTTACGGGACAGCCGGCAAGAGACCCAGTACTGC.

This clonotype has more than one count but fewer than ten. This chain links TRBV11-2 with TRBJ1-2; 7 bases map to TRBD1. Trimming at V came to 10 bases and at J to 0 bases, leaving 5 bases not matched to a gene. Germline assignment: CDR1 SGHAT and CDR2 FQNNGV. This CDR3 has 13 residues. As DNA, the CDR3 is TGTGCCACCAGGACAGGAGCTAACTATGGCTACACCTTC. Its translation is CATRTGANYGYTF.

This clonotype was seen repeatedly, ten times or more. Here the CDR3 reads CASRRDRDNTEAFF. As DNA, the CDR3 is TGTGCCAGCAGGCGGGACAGGGACAACACTGAAGCTTTCTTT. The rearrangement joins TRBV5-4 to TRBJ1-1; 9 nucleotides line up with TRBD1. Trimming cost V 5 bases and J 2 bases; bases outside gene matches: 4. This CDR3 has 14 residues. In germline, CDR1 is SGHNT, CDR2 YYREEE (reference sequence).

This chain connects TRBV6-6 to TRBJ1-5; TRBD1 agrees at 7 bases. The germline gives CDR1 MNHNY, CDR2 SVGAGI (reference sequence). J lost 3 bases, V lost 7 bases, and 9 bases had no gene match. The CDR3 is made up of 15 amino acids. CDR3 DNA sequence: TGTGCCAGCACTGACCGACAGGGCTACAATCAGCCCCAGCATTTT. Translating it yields CASTDRQGYNQPQHF.

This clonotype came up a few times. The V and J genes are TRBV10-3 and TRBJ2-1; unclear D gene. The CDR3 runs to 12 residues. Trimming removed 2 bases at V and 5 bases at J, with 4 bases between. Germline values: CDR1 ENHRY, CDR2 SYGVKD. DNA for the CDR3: TGTGCCATCAGTGAGCAGGACAATGAGCAGTTCTTC. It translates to CAISEQDNEQFF.